This T cell receptor beta chain was captured by sequencing in a study of blood T cell repertoires in COVID-19. Across the study: Whether acute or convalescent, the COVID-19 samples came from the United States, Italy and Spain.

In this sample, this clone turned up once. The CDR3 spans 14 residues. V dropped 6 bases and J dropped 4; count of bases not matched to a gene: 7. The germline CDR1 and CDR2 sequences are MNHNY and SVGAGI (reference sequence). Source study methods: Researchers report that nucleated cell counts were estimated from reference gene primer amplification. Generated by immunoSEQ multiplex PCR, the TCRdb table keeps only in-frame clones and is missing some. V, J and clone size were drawn from that table, and D and trimming were deduced from the DNA. The sample lists about 62,000 clones, 86% occurring once. The TCR was taken from a woman aged 80 or older with acute or convalescent COVID-19. Sequencing was done on a sample of peripheral blood. The chain has TRBV6-6 and TRBJ2-7, with 9 bases lining up with TRBD1. CDR3 sequence: CASRPLGQGYEQYF. The CDR3 DNA is TGTGCCAGCAGACCCCTGGGACAGGGTTACGAGCAGTACTTC.